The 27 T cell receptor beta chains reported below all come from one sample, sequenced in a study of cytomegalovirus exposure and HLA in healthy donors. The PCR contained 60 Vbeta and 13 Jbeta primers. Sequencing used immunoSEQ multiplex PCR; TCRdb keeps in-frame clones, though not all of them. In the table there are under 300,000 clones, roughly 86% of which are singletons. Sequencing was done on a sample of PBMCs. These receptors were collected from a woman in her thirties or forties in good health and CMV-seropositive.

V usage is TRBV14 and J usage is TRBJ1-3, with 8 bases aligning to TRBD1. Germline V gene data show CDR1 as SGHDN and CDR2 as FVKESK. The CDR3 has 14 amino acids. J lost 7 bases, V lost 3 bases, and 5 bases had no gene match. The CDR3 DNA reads TGTGCCAGCAGCCAGAACAGGGGGAGGAACACCATATATTTT. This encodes CASSQNRGRNTIYF.

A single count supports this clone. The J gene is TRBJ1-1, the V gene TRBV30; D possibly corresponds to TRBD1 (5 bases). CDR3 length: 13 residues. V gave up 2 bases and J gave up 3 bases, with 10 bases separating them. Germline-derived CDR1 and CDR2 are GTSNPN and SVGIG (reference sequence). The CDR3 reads CAWSPGLDTEAFF. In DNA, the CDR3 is TGTGCCTGGAGTCCGGGACTAGACACTGAAGCTTTCTTT.

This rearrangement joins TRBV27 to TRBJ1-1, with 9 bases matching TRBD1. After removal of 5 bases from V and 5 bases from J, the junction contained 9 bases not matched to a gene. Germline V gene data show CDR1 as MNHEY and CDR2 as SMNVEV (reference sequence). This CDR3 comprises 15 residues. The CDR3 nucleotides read TGTGCCAGCAGTCCGGACAGGGGACTGGGAACTGAAGCTTTCTTT. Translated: CASSPDRGLGTEAFF.

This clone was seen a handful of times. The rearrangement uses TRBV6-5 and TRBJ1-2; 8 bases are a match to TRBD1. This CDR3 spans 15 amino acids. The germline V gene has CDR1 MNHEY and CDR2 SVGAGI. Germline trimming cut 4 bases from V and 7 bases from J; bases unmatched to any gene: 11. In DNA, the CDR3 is TGTGCCAGCAGTTCCCGACAGGGGCAATGGAGTGGCTACACCTTC. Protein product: CASSSRQGQWSGYTF.

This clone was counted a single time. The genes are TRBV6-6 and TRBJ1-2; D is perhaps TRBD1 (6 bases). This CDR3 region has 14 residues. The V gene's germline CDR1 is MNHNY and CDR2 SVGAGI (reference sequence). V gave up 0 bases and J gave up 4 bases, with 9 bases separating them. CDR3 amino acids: CASSYSRDTYGYTF. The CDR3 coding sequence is TGTGCCAGCAGTTACTCACGGGACACCTATGGCTACACCTTC.

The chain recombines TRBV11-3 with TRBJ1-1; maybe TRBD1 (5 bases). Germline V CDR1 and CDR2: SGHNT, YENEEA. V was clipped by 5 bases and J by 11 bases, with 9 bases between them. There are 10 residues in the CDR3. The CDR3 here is CASSQGRAFF. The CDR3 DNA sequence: TGTGCCAGCAGCCAGGGAAGGGCTTTCTTT.

The CDR3 sequence is CASSPEGGANYGYTF. The DNA of the CDR3 is TGTGCCAGCAGCCCTGAAGGGGGCGCCAACTATGGCTACACCTTC. The gene calls are TRBV7-9 and TRBJ1-2; 7 positions agree with TRBD1. Looked up from germline, CDR1 is SEHNR and CDR2 is FQNEAQ (reference sequence). The CDR3 runs to 15 residues. V lost 5 bases to trimming and J lost 2 bases; unmatched junction nucleotides: 8.

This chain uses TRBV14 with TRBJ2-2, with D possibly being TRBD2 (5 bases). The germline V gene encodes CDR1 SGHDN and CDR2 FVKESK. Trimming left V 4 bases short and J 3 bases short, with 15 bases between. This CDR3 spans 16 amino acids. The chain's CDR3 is CASSLWTGGDTGELFF. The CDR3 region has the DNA TGTGCCAGCAGCCTATGGACTGGAGGAGACACCGGGGAGCTGTTTTTT.

The DNA of the CDR3 is TGTGCCTGGAGTGTAGGGACAGGGAATCAGCCCCAGCATTTT. This gives the protein CAWSVGTGNQPQHF. The chain carries TRBV30 and TRBJ1-5; 9 bases line up with TRBD1. CDR3 size: 14 residues. The V gene end was trimmed by 0 bases and the J gene end by 4 bases; junction bases not matched to a gene: 1. Germline values: CDR1 GTSNPN, CDR2 SVGIG (reference sequence).

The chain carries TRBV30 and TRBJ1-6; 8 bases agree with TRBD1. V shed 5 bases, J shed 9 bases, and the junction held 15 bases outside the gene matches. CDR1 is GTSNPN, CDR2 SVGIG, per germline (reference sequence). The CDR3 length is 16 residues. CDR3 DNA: TGTGCCTGGTCGGTTGACACCGGGACAGGTGGTTCACCCCTCCACTTT. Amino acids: CAWSVDTGTGGSPLHF.

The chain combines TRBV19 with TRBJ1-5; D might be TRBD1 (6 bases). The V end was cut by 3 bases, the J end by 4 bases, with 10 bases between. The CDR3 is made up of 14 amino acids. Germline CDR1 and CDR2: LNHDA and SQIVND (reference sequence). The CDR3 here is CASSISGDNQPQHF. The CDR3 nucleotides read TGTGCCAGTAGTATTTCAGGGGATAATCAGCCCCAGCATTTT. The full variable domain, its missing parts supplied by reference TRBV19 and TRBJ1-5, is DGGITQSPKYLFRKEGQNVTLSCEQNLNHDAMYWYRQDPGQGLRLIYYSQIVNDFQKGDIAEGYSVSREKKESFPLTVTSAQKNPTAFYLCASSISGDNQPQHFGDGTRLSIL.

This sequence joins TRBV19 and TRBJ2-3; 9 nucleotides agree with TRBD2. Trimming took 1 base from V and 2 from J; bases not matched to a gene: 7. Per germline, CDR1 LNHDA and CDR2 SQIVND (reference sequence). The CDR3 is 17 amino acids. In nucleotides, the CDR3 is TGTGCCAGTAGTATAGGGCGGGAGGGCCTCGACACAGATACGCAGTATTTT. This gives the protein CASSIGREGLDTDTQYF.

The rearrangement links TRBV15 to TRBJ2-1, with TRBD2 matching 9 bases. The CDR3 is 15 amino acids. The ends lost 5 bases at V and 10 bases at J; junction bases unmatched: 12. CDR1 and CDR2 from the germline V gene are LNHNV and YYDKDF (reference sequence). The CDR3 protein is CATSSWVAGVREQFF. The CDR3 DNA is TGTGCCACCAGCTCTTGGGTAGCGGGAGTAAGGGAGCAGTTCTTC.

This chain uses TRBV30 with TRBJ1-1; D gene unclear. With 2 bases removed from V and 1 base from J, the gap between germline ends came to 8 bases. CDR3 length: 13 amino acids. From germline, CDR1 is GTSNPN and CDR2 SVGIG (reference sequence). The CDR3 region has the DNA TGTGCCTGGAGTTTTGTCGGGAACACTGAAGCTTTCTTT. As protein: CAWSFVGNTEAFF.

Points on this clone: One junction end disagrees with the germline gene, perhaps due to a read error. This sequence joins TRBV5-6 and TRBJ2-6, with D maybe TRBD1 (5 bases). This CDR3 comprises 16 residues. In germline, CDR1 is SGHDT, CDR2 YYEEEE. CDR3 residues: CASSLAGYSGANGLTF. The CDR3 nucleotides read TGTGCCAGCAGCTTGGCCGGTTACTCTGGGGCCAACGGCCTGACTTTC.

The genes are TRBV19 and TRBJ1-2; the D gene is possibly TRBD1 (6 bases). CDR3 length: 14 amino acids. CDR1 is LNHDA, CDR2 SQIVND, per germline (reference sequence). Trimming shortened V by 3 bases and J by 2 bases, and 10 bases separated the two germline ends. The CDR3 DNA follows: TGTGCCAGTAGTATCCCACAGGGAAACTATGGCTACACCTTC. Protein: CASSIPQGNYGYTF.

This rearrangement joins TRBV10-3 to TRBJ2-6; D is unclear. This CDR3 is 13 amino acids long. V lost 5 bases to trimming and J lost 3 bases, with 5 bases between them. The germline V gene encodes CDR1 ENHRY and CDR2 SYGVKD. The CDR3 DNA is TGTGCCATCAGTCCTAATGGGGCCAACGTCCTGACTTTC. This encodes CAISPNGANVLTF.

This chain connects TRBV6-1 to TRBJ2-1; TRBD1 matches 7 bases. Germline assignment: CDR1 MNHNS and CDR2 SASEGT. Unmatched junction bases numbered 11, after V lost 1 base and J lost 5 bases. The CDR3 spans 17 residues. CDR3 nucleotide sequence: TGTGCCAGCAGTGAAGTTGGGGGACAGAGAATCAACAATGAGCAGTTCTTC. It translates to CASSEVGGQRINNEQFF.

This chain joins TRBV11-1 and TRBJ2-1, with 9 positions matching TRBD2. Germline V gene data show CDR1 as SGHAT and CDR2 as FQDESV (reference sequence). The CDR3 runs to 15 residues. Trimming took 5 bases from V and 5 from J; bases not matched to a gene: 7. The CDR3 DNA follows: TGTGCCAGCAGCCCCCGACTAGCGGCAGACAATGAGCAGTTCTTC. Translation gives CASSPRLAADNEQFF.

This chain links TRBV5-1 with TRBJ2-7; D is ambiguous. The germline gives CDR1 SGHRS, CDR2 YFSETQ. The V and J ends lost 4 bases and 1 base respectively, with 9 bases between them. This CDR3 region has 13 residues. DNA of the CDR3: TGCGCCAGCAGCACCGACATGTCCTACGAGCAGTACTTC. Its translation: CASSTDMSYEQYF.

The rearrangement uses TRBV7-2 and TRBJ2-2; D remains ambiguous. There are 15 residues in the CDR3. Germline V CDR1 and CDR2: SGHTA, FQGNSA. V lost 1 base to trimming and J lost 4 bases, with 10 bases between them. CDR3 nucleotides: TGTGCCAGCAGCTTAGTAATGAGAAGCACCGGGGAGCTGTTTTTT. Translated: CASSLVMRSTGELFF.

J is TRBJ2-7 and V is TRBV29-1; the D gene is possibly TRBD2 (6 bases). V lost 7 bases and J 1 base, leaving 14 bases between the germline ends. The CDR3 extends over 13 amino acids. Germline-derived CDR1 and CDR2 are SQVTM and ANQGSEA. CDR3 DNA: TGCAGCGCCTGGGCTAGCGATTCCTACGAGCAGTACTTC. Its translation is CSAWASDSYEQYF.

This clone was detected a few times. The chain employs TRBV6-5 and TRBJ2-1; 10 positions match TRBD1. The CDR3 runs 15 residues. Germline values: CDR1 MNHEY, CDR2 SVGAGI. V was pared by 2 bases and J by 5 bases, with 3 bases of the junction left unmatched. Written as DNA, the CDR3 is TGTGCCAGCAGTTACGACAGGGGGCGGAACAATGAGCAGTTCTTC. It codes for CASSYDRGRNNEQFF.

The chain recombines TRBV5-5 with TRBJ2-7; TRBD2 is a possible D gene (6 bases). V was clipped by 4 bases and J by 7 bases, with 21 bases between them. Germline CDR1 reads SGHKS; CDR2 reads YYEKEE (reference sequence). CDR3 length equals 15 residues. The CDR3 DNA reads TGTGCCAGCAGCCCCTATACCGGGACTCCATGGGAGCAGTACTTC. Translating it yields CASSPYTGTPWEQYF.

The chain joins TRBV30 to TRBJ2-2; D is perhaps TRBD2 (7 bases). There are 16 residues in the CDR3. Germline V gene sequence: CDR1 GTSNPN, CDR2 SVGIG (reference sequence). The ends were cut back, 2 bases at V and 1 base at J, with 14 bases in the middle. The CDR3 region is CAWSSGRGWNTGELFF. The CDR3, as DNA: TGTGCCTGGAGTTCGGGGAGGGGGTGGAACACCGGGGAGCTGTTTTTT.

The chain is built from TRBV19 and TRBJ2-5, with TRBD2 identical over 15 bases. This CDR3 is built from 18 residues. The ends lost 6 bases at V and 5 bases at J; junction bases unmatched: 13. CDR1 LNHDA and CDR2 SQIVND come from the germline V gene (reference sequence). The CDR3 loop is CASSTMGLAGGRQETQYF. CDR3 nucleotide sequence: TGTGCCAGTAGCACAATGGGACTAGCGGGAGGTAGGCAGGAGACCCAGTACTTC.

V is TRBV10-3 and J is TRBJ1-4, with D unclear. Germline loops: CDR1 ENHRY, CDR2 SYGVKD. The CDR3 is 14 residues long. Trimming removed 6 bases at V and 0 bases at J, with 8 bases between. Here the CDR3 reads CAISSFTTNEKLFF. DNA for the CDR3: TGTGCCATCAGCTCTTTTACAACTAATGAAAAACTGTTTTTT.